This TCR beta chain was recovered during a study of blood T cell repertoires in COVID-19. The CDR3 covers 14 residues. Germline values: CDR1 MNHEY, CDR2 SVGAGI. V was cut by 6 bases and J by 0 bases, with 9 bases left in between. TCRdb's copy holds only in-frame clones and misses some; the assay was immunoSEQ multiplex PCR. Counted here are 52,000 or so clones, approximately 91% occurring once; the ten biggest clones make up about a quarter. Sequenced material: peripheral blood. The source of this sequence is a human donor in a cohort sampled during active COVID-19. The V call is TRBV6-5, the J call TRBJ1-3; perhaps TRBD1 as D (5 bases). The CDR3 nucleotides read TGTGCCAGCAGAGGGGCTATCTCTGGAAACACCATATATTTT. It is translated as CASRGAISGNTIYF.